These 18 T cell receptor beta chains were sequenced from one sample in a study of cytomegalovirus exposure and HLA in healthy donors. The study ran its PCR with 60 Vbeta and 13 Jbeta primers. Profiled with immunoSEQ multiplex PCR; TCRdb holds only in-frame clones, not every one. The repertoire holds 90,000 to 150,000 clones, with 50% to 65% as singletons. The sequencing input was PBMCs. These receptors originate from a man aged 40-50 years in good health and CMV-seropositive.

The chain combines TRBV19 with TRBJ2-1, with D perhaps matching TRBD2 (6 bases). This CDR3 is 15 amino acids long. Trimming cost V 0 bases and J 1 base, with 7 bases left between them. Germline loops: CDR1 LNHDA, CDR2 SQIVND (reference sequence). In nucleotides, the CDR3 is TGTGCCAGTAGTATAGACGGGGGTTCCTACAATGAGCAGTTCTTC. This codes for CASSIDGGSYNEQFF. Complete variable domain (other parts from reference TRBV19 and TRBJ2-1): DGGITQSPKYLFRKEGQNVTLSCEQNLNHDAMYWYRQDPGQGLRLIYYSQIVNDFQKGDIAEGYSVSREKKESFPLTVTSAQKNPTAFYLCASSIDGGSYNEQFFGPGTRLTVL.

The chain is built from TRBV28 and TRBJ1-2, with 9 nucleotides matching TRBD1. The V segment lost 5 bases and the J segment 4 bases; nucleotides outside the gene matches: 14. The CDR3 totals 17 residues. Looked up from germline, CDR1 is MDHEN and CDR2 is SYDVKM. For the CDR3, the DNA is TGTGCCAGCAGTCTCGGACAGGGGCGGTATCATACCTATGGCTACACCTTC. Translation gives CASSLGQGRYHTYGYTF.

The chain has TRBV2 and TRBJ2-5, with 10 positions matching TRBD1. The CDR3 spans 15 residues. V dropped 6 bases and J dropped 2; count of bases not matched to a gene: 6. CDR1 is SNHLY, CDR2 FYNNEI, per germline. Here the CDR3 reads CASSPRTGGQETQYF. CDR3 sequence (DNA): TGTGCCAGCAGCCCCCGGACAGGGGGGCAAGAGACCCAGTACTTC.

The rearrangement uses TRBV25-1 and TRBJ2-5; D unresolved. V was pared by 4 bases and J by 5 bases, with 11 bases between. There are 13 residues in the CDR3. Germline values: CDR1 MGHDK, CDR2 SYGVNS. The CDR3 region has the DNA TGTGCCAGCAGTGCAAAATCAGCGGAGACCCAGTACTTC. Its protein product is CASSAKSAETQYF. Full variable domain (remainder filled in from reference TRBV25-1 and TRBJ2-5): EADIYQTPRYLVIGTGKKITLECSQTMGHDKMYWYQQDPGMELHLIHYSYGVNSTEKGDLSSESTVSRIRTEHFPLTLESARPSHTSQYLCASSAKSAETQYFGPGTRLLVL.

This rearrangement joins TRBV9 to TRBJ2-2; D unresolved. There are 15 residues in the CDR3. CDR1 and CDR2 from the germline V gene are SGDLS and YYNGEE. V was cut by 3 bases and J by 1 base, with 10 bases left in between. The CDR3, as DNA: TGTGCCAGCAGCGATAGGCAGGAGAACACCGGGGAGCTGTTTTTT. It specifies CASSDRQENTGELFF.

The rearrangement links TRBV11-2 to TRBJ1-1; TRBD1 aligns across 7 bases. The J segment lost 1 base and the V segment lost 7 bases, leaving 6 bases of the junction unmatched. The CDR3 contains 14 residues. Per germline, CDR1 SGHAT and CDR2 FQNNGV. The CDR3 sequence is CASTRQGGNTEAFF. The DNA for the CDR3 is TGTGCCAGCACCAGGCAGGGGGGGAACACTGAAGCTTTCTTT.

This chain links TRBV5-5 with TRBJ1-5; TRBD1 matches 7 bases. Germline V gene sequence: CDR1 SGHKS, CDR2 YYEKEE (reference sequence). The CDR3 contains 16 residues. J was trimmed by 5 bases and V by 3 bases; bases with no gene match: 11. The CDR3 is CASSSTGIRGDQPQHF. DNA of the CDR3: TGTGCCAGCAGCTCGACAGGGATAAGAGGGGATCAGCCCCAGCATTTT.

The V gene is TRBV19, the J gene TRBJ1-1; 7 bases agree with TRBD1. The CDR3 extends over 14 amino acids. V lost 5 bases, J lost 5 bases, and 8 bases stayed unmatched. Germline V gives CDR1 LNHDA, CDR2 SQIVND (reference sequence). CDR3 loop: CASSGPQGRTEAFF. Here the CDR3 DNA reads TGTGCCAGTAGTGGTCCACAGGGGAGGACTGAAGCTTTCTTT.

The chain combines TRBV5-4 with TRBJ2-5, with TRBD2 matching over 8 bases. Germline V gene lookup returns CDR1 SGHNT and CDR2 YYREEE (reference sequence). The CDR3 is made up of 15 amino acids. V dropped 2 bases and J dropped 4; count of bases not matched to a gene: 7. In DNA form, the CDR3 reads TGTGCCAGCAGCTTCTCAGCGGGGGTGGGAGAGACCCAGTACTTC. Translating it yields CASSFSAGVGETQYF.

This clone was counted only a few times. This chain uses TRBV4-1 with TRBJ2-1; 9 bases fit TRBD2. CDR1 MGHRA and CDR2 YSYEKL come from the germline V gene. Trimming cost V 0 bases and J 4 bases; bases outside gene matches: 7. The CDR3 covers 17 residues. The CDR3 loop is CASSQEPAGGLYNEQFF. In DNA, the CDR3 is TGCGCCAGCAGCCAAGAACCAGCGGGAGGCCTTTACAATGAGCAGTTCTTC.

This rearrangement joins TRBV5-6 to TRBJ2-5; D remains ambiguous. The germline V and J ends were trimmed by 7 bases and 0 bases, with 16 bases remaining between them. The germline CDR1 and CDR2 sequences are SGHDT and YYEEEE. The CDR3 contains 15 residues. CDR3 amino acids: CASGRGLKDQETQYF. CDR3 DNA: TGTGCCAGCGGCCGAGGATTAAAGGACCAAGAGACCCAGTACTTC.

This chain links TRBV2 with TRBJ2-7; D possibly corresponds to TRBD1 (6 bases). Trimming shortened V by 9 bases and J by 3 bases, and 15 bases separated the two germline ends. CDR3 length: 13 residues. Germline loops: CDR1 SNHLY, CDR2 FYNNEI. The CDR3 DNA reads TGTGCCAGTATGAGGGACAACTACTACGAGCAGTACTTC. The encoded protein is CASMRDNYYEQYF.

The rearrangement joins TRBV7-2 to TRBJ1-2; a possible D gene is TRBD1 (5 bases). The germline V gene encodes CDR1 SGHTA and CDR2 FQGNSA. The CDR3 totals 13 residues. V was clipped by 3 bases and J by 8 bases, with 13 bases between them. This CDR3 reads CASSFGGERGYTF. CDR3 sequence (DNA): TGTGCCAGCAGCTTTGGGGGGGAGCGAGGCTACACCTTC.

The chain carries TRBV29-1 and TRBJ2-7, with TRBD2 matching over 7 bases. This CDR3 region has 12 residues. The junction had 9 bases not matched to a gene; V was cut back by 6 bases and J by 7 bases. Germline CDR1 and CDR2: SQVTM and ANQGSEA. The CDR3 loop is CSVRQRGGEQYF. The DNA of the CDR3 is TGCAGCGTCCGCCAAAGGGGAGGGGAGCAGTACTTC.

The V and J genes are TRBV19 and TRBJ2-3; 16 bases agree with TRBD2. The CDR3 totals 18 residues. V lost 5 bases, J lost 2 bases, and 7 bases stayed unmatched. The V gene's germline CDR1 is LNHDA and CDR2 SQIVND (reference sequence). The DNA for the CDR3 is TGTGCCAGTAGTCTGGGACTAGCGGGGGGGATCGACACAGATACGCAGTATTTT. Translation gives CASSLGLAGGIDTDTQYF.

The chain links TRBV7-3 to TRBJ2-2; perhaps TRBD2 as D (5 bases). V was pared by 4 bases and J by 2 bases, with 14 bases between. CDR3 length: 16 amino acids. In germline, CDR1 is SGHTA, CDR2 FQGTGA. CDR3 DNA: TGTGCCAGCAGCTCCATATTTGGAGGAAACACCGGGGAGCTGTTTTTT. It yields the protein CASSSIFGGNTGELFF.

The chain carries TRBV30 and TRBJ2-7, with 10 bases aligning to TRBD1. The V gene's germline CDR1 is GTSNPN and CDR2 SVGIG (reference sequence). J gave up 2 bases and V 3 bases, and 13 bases lay outside the gene matches. The CDR3 length is 17 residues. For the CDR3, the DNA is TGTGCCTGGAGCCCGTGGGGCGGGACAGGGGTCCCCTACGAGCAGTACTTC. It is translated as CAWSPWGGTGVPYEQYF.

This rearrangement joins TRBV6-5 to TRBJ1-1; D possibly corresponds to TRBD1 (5 bases). V was shortened by 4 bases and J by 2 bases, with 17 bases between the two germline ends. Germline V gives CDR1 MNHEY, CDR2 SVGAGI. The CDR3 is made up of 16 amino acids. CDR3: CASSFSPGRANTEAFF. For the CDR3, the DNA is TGTGCCAGCAGTTTCTCCCCGGGCAGGGCTAACACTGAAGCTTTCTTT.